This paragraph covers one T cell receptor (beta chain) sequence. Its target is not known. TCR alpha and beta CDR3 regions were amplified from RNA using iRepertoire nested multiplex PCR. Tissue mRNA or PBMC total RNA, roughly 100-400 ng, went into one-step reverse transcription and amplification. TCRdb re-analysed the multiplex PCR reads in MiXCR, keeping a single row per CDR3 protein. The repertoire holds about 140,000 distinct CDR3 sequences, with about two fifths as singletons. CDR3 length: 13 residues. Germline CDR1 is DFQATT and CDR2 is SNEGSKA (reference sequence). V was pared by 6 bases and J by 8 bases, with 5 bases of the junction left unmatched. These data originate in a study of glioma-infiltrating T cells. Study-level results: CDR3 overlap between tissue and blood was very small. Tissue-blood divergence was below expectation in non-neoplastic patients, above in gliomas.

This sequence joins TRBV20-1 and TRBJ2-5; the match to TRBD2 covers 14 bases. The clonotype originates from a human donor with low-grade glioma or glioblastoma, undergoing nonglioma brain surgery, or in good health (not recorded which). Sequenced: glioma tissue, nonneoplastic brain tissue, or PBMCs (not recorded which). CDR3 bases: TGCAGTGCATTCGGACTAGCGGGGGGAACCCAGTACTTC. Protein sequence: CSAFGLAGGTQYF.